The source of this T cell receptor beta chain is a study of T cells in Graves' hyperthyroidism and ophthalmopathy (dated by TCRdb to the late 2010s). For the wider study: Peripheral blood was collected at initial diagnosis, before any treatment. TCR V-J signatures able to tell the groups apart were searched for in a discovery cohort of 95 or so patients, of whom more than 40 had Graves' ophthalmopathy and 55 to 65 had stable Graves' hyperthyroidism. Whether ophthalmopathy could be predicted prospectively was tested in an independent validation cohort made up of 18 to 20 hyperthyroidism patients plus 17 patients who later progressed to ophthalmopathy. The 100 or so discovery patients were randomly divided into training and test sets at a 7:3 ratio. In addition, the study compared T-cell repertoires in thyroid tissue and in blood from several Graves' hyperthyroidism patients. After sampling, hyperthyroidism patients received methimazole starting at 30 mg daily, and ophthalmopathy patients received high-dose intravenous methylprednisolone. The paper describes TCR Vbeta CDR3 sequencing of 140 or so peripheral blood samples, made up of roughly 40 ophthalmopathy patients, around 73 hyperthyroidism patients and 17 progressor patients.

This clonotype was detected ten times or more. Its specific antigen is unknown. Base qualities are not at hand, and no much larger clone is one base apart. The hyperthyroidism patients were between 18 and 65 years old and newly diagnosed, with a disease duration of less than 2 months. The study excluded patients with uncontrolled infections, other autoimmune diseases, pregnancy or lactation. Diagnoses were based on clinical symptoms, serum thyroxine and TRAb, thyroid ultrasound and orbital computed tomography. Blood from progressor patients was drawn when they were first diagnosed with hyperthyroidism, before any ophthalmopathy symptoms appeared. Ficoll-Paque density gradient centrifugation was used to isolate PBMCs from under 11 ml of fresh peripheral blood. Patients classed as progressors first received a Graves' hyperthyroidism diagnosis and then went on to develop ophthalmopathy during follow-up. Total RNA was extracted with Trizol reagent, and quality was checked on an Agilent 2100 Bioanalyzer.

The germline V gene gives CDR1 as MDHEN and CDR2 as SYDVKM. The CDR3 contains 15 residues, cysteine and phenylalanine counted. Just the 45-base CDR3 DNA is kept, in frame starting at base 1. Clipping removes 6 bases from V and 2 bases from J, with 4 as the unmatched junction base count. What the research found in general, with its limitations: During validation, the model predicted progression to ophthalmopathy a median of roughly 7.1 months ahead of onset, with around 71% sensitivity and about 72% specificity. In cross-validation, a model built on a 13 V-J signature told ophthalmopathy apart from stable hyperthyroidism with approximately 90% sensitivity and approximately 84% specificity, and in testing the same model reached 80%/75%. Sample size was not statistically predetermined, and blinding of investigators to group allocation was not performed. Blood samples also contained most of the expanded thyroid clonotypes (frequency above 0.001), which suggests that blood repertoires may reflect thyroid immune responses.

TCR beta CDR3 regions were amplified from RNA transcripts. The first round of RT-PCR for the TCR CDR3 was performed with the HTBI primer set and the Qiagen OneStep RT-PCR kit. Libraries were constructed in a second round of multiplex PCR, after which size selection and purification were carried out. Paired-end sequencing of the libraries was performed with 100 bp reads on an Illumina HiSeq2000. In the paper's pipeline: Raw data were processed with SOAPnuke, discarding reads with adapters, uncalled bases, mean Phred below 15, or no exact constant-primer or identifier match. High-quality paired reads were merged with COPE v1.2.5, and unique nucleotide sequences were defined as clonotypes. Clonotypes were aligned to IMGT TRBV, TRBD and TRBJ reference segments using MiTCR v1.1. Analysis was restricted to V-J combinations with a frequency above 0.0001, which covered just over 98% of repertoires. A TCS score was defined as the ratio of F50 (clonal expansion) to E x V (chaos), with BLOSUM62-based TCRdist applied between CDR3 peptides within each V-J. Welch's t-statistics and random forest reduced fewer than 600 V-J features to roughly 13, which were used in a naive Bayes classifier (R e1071). The public reads were reprocessed in TCRdb via fastp at Q25 and MiXCR, keeping in-frame beta chains. Each CDR3 protein gets just one entry, which takes the most common genes and DNA from the rows behind it. In this record, the V and J calls reflect TCRdb's handling and not the investigators' own analysis. For this sample there are 280,000 or so distinct CDR3 sequences; over 12% appear just once. The ten largest make up around 30% of the sample.

The TCR comes from a woman between 45 and 60 years old with Graves' hyperthyroidism that later progressed to Graves' ophthalmopathy. The specimen sequenced was blood. The chain is encoded by TRBV28 joined to TRBJ2-7; 13 central nucleotides agree with TRBD2. The CDR3 amino acid sequence is: CASSPGTSGAYEQYF. In nucleotide form, the sequence is TGTGCCAGCAGCCCCGGGACTAGCGGGGCCTACGAGCAGTACTTC.